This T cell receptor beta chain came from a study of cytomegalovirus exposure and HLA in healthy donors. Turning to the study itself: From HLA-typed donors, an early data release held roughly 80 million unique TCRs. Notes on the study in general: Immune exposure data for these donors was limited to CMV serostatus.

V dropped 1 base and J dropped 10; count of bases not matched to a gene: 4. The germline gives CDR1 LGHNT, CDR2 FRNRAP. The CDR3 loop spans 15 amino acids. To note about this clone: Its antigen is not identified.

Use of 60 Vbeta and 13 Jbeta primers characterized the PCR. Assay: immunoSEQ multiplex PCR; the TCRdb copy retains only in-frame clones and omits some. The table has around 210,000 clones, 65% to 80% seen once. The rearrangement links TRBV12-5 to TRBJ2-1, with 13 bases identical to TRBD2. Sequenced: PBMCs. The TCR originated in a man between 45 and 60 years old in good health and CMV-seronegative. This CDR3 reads CASGLGTSGRVEQFF. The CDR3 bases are TGTGCTAGTGGTTTGGGGACTAGCGGGAGAGTCGAGCAGTTCTTC.